One sample yielded the 22 T cell receptor beta chains listed below, sequenced in a study of OX40 agonist ivuxolimab in advanced cancers. The table came from immunoSEQ multiplex PCR; TCRdb's copy has only in-frame clones and leaves some out. The repertoire holds tens of thousands of clones, with 90% to 95% as singletons. The input for sequencing was CD4+ or CD8+ T cells sorted from blood, taken in a trial of the OX40 agonist ivuxolimab. All receptors derive from an adult with an advanced solid tumor such as melanoma, head and neck, liver or kidney cancer.

The J gene is TRBJ2-7, the V gene TRBV28, with D possibly matching TRBD2 (5 bases). V was cut by 4 bases and J by 2 bases, with 6 bases left in between. Germline lookup yields CDR1 MDHEN and CDR2 SYDVKM. The CDR3 runs 12 residues. The CDR3 DNA is TGTGCCAGCAGTTCCGGGACCTACGAGCAGTACTTC. Encoded protein: CASSSGTYEQYF.

This chain connects TRBV18 to TRBJ2-1, with 12 bases fitting TRBD2. The junction had 7 bases not matched to a gene; V was cut back by 0 bases and J by 7 bases. The CDR3 is 17 residues long. The germline V gene has CDR1 KGHSH and CDR2 LQKENI. The CDR3 reads CASSPPPSGRAQNEQFF. The CDR3 DNA is TGTGCCAGCTCACCACCTCCTAGCGGGAGGGCCCAGAATGAGCAGTTCTTC.

The genes are TRBV4-1 and TRBJ1-5, with D possibly TRBD1 on 5 matching bases. Germline V lookup: CDR1 MGHRA, CDR2 YSYEKL. The V end was cut by 0 bases, the J end by 0 bases, with 6 bases between. CDR3 length equals 15 residues. CDR3 region: CASSQDGGSNQPQHF. DNA of the CDR3: TGCGCCAGCAGCCAAGATGGGGGTAGCAATCAGCCCCAGCATTTT.

The CDR3 loop reads CAWSHTLTGELFF. For the CDR3, the DNA is TGTGCCTGGAGCCACACTCTCACCGGGGAGCTGTTTTTT. The V and J genes are TRBV30 and TRBJ2-2; unclear D gene. Germline assignment: CDR1 GTSNPN and CDR2 SVGIG (reference sequence). Trimming took off 3 bases at V and 4 bases at J, with 9 bases between the two ends. This CDR3 comprises 13 residues.

Written as DNA, the CDR3 is TGTGCCAGCAGCCCCGCGGGGGCCTACGAGCAGTACTTC. This codes for CASSPAGAYEQYF. This chain uses TRBV11-2 with TRBJ2-7; 7 bases match TRBD2. With 5 bases clipped from V and 2 bases from J, the junction kept 3 bases outside the gene matches. CDR3 length equals 13 residues. The germline V gene encodes CDR1 SGHAT and CDR2 FQNNGV.

The rearrangement uses TRBV28 and TRBJ2-7; D is perhaps TRBD2 (7 bases). The V end lost 4 bases, the J end lost 2 bases, and 12 bases lay between the germline ends. CDR3 size: 14 residues. Germline CDR1 reads MDHEN; CDR2 reads SYDVKM. Here the CDR3 DNA reads TGTGCCAGCAGTTACGCGGGGGCGCCCTACGAGCAGTACTTC. This sequence encodes CASSYAGAPYEQYF. Based on the CDR3 plus reference TRBV28 and TRBJ2-7, the full variable domain is DVKVTQSSRYLVKRTGEKVFLECVQDMDHENMFWYRQDPGLGLRLIYFSYDVKMKEKGDIPEGYSVSREKKERFSLILESASTNQTSMYLCASSYAGAPYEQYFGPGTRLTVT.

The chain has TRBV7-9 and TRBJ1-1; TRBD1 aligns across 11 bases. V gave up 5 bases and J gave up 3 bases; unmatched junction bases: 14. Germline assignment: CDR1 SEHNR and CDR2 FQNEAQ (reference sequence). CDR3 length equals 18 residues. The CDR3 reads CASSPGGTGGTVDTEAFF. The CDR3 DNA sequence: TGTGCCAGCAGCCCAGGCGGGACAGGGGGAACGGTGGACACTGAAGCTTTCTTT.

This chain connects TRBV7-9 to TRBJ2-7; D gene ambiguous. The CDR3 sequence is 15 residues long. Germline V gene data show CDR1 as SEHNR and CDR2 as FQNEAQ (reference sequence). Between the trimmed V and J ends, which lost 2 bases and 4 bases, there was a span of 15 bases. CDR3 coding DNA: TGTGCCAGCAGCTTACTACCCGGTGAGGCGTACGAGCAGTACTTC. It yields the protein CASSLLPGEAYEQYF.

The chain recombines TRBV5-6 with TRBJ1-4; D might be TRBD1 (5 bases). V was cut by 4 bases and J by 3 bases, with 10 bases left in between. Looked up from germline, CDR1 is SGHDT and CDR2 is YYEEEE. CDR3 size: 14 residues. The CDR3 is CASSQGMSNEKLFF. The CDR3 coding sequence is TGTGCCAGCAGCCAGGGAATGTCTAATGAAAAACTGTTTTTT.

The chain employs TRBV14 and TRBJ1-3; 9 bases match TRBD1. The V gene end was trimmed by 1 base and the J gene end by 0 bases; junction bases not matched to a gene: 13. The CDR3 has 20 residues. Germline V gene lookup returns CDR1 SGHDN and CDR2 FVKESK. For the CDR3, the DNA is TGTGCCAGCAGCCAAGTCAGCCGGGACAGGGATCCAGACTCTGGAAACACCATATATTTT. Protein product: CASSQVSRDRDPDSGNTIYF.

The chain employs TRBV4-1 and TRBJ2-1, with TRBD2 identical over 9 bases. The V gene's germline CDR1 is MGHRA and CDR2 YSYEKL. The CDR3 loop spans 19 amino acids. J gave up 2 bases and V 0 bases, and 11 bases lay outside the gene matches. CDR3 nucleotides: TGCGCCAGCAGCCAAGACCCTCCACAGCGGGAGGTCCCCTACAATGAGCAGTTCTTC. Protein product: CASSQDPPQREVPYNEQFF.

The rearrangement uses TRBV14 and TRBJ2-7, with D perhaps matching TRBD2 (5 bases). CDR3 length: 14 amino acids. V lost 0 bases, J lost 3 bases, and 9 bases lay in between. The germline CDR1 and CDR2 sequences are SGHDN and FVKESK. CDR3 sequence (DNA): TGTGCCAGCAGCCAAGATAACGGACTCTACGAGCAGTACTTC. It yields the protein CASSQDNGLYEQYF.

The chain recombines TRBV25-1 with TRBJ1-4; TRBD1 agrees at 8 bases. V dropped 3 bases and J dropped 7; count of bases not matched to a gene: 16. Germline CDR1 and CDR2: MGHDK and SYGVNS. The CDR3 consists of 18 residues. CDR3 sequence reads: CASSDPPLATGEGEKLFF. The CDR3 DNA follows: TGTGCCAGCAGTGACCCCCCCTTGGCGACAGGGGAGGGTGAAAAACTGTTTTTT.

This clone was seen only a few times. The V call is TRBV4-1, the J call TRBJ1-1, with 7 bases fitting TRBD1. V shed 1 base and J 3 bases; nucleotides not matched to a gene: 5. The CDR3 runs to 15 residues. Germline assignment: CDR1 MGHRA and CDR2 YSYEKL. The DNA for the CDR3 is TGCGCCAGCAGCCAAGCCGGGACAGTGTACACTGAAGCTTTCTTT. Translation: CASSQAGTVYTEAFF.

V and J are TRBV4-3 and TRBJ2-1; 8 positions agree with TRBD2. V lost 0 bases, J lost 7 bases, and 11 bases stayed unmatched. CDR3 length equals 17 residues. Looked up from germline, CDR1 is LGHNA and CDR2 is YSLEER. In DNA, the CDR3 is TGCGCCAGCAGCCAAGATCTGGGGAGCGGGAGCCCGAATGAGCAGTTCTTC. Translating gives CASSQDLGSGSPNEQFF.

About this clone itself: This same CDR3 is encoded by further DNA sequences in the sample. The gene calls are TRBV18 and TRBJ2-7, with D perhaps TRBD2 (5 bases). The CDR3 contains 12 residues. The germline V gene has CDR1 KGHSH and CDR2 LQKENI. V lost 6 bases and J lost 3, with 9 bases in between. Written as DNA, the CDR3 is TGTGCCAGCTCCCCGGGGAGCTACGAGCAGTACTTC. Translating gives CASSPGSYEQYF.

DNA of the CDR3: TGTGCCAGCAGTGACTTACGACAGGGGTACCAAGAGACCCAGTACTTC. Translated: CASSDLRQGYQETQYF. The chain uses TRBV6-4 and TRBJ2-5, with 8 bases that match TRBD1. Germline V CDR1 and CDR2: MRHNA, SNTAGT. There are 16 residues in the CDR3. Trimming cost V 1 base and J 0 bases; bases outside gene matches: 4.

J is TRBJ1-5 and V is TRBV7-9; the match to TRBD1 covers 8 bases. Germline trimming cut 6 bases from V and 6 bases from J; bases unmatched to any gene: 10. This CDR3 is built from 15 residues. Germline assignment: CDR1 SEHNR and CDR2 FQNEAQ (reference sequence). This CDR3 is CASSDDQGAPQPQHF. The CDR3 DNA reads TGTGCCAGCAGTGATGACCAGGGGGCGCCTCAGCCCCAGCATTTT.

This chain joins TRBV10-1 and TRBJ2-7; 10 nucleotides agree with TRBD1. The CDR3 loop spans 13 amino acids. V was pared by 6 bases and J by 5 bases, with 4 bases of the junction left unmatched. Germline lookup yields CDR1 WNHNN and CDR2 SYGVQD (reference sequence). CDR3 in DNA: TGCGCCAGCAGGGAGACAGGGGGCCACGAGCAGTACTTC. Amino acid sequence: CASRETGGHEQYF.

The chain has TRBV30 and TRBJ1-1; D gene uncertain. With 3 bases removed from V and 0 bases from J, the gap between germline ends came to 8 bases. This CDR3 contains 13 residues. Per the germline V gene, CDR1 is GTSNPN and CDR2 is SVGIG (reference sequence). CDR3 nucleotides: TGTGCCTGGAGGGGCAGGCTGAACACTGAAGCTTTCTTT. Its translation is CAWRGRLNTEAFF.

V usage is TRBV6-5 and J usage is TRBJ1-1, with 7 bases identical to TRBD1. Per germline, CDR1 MNHEY and CDR2 SVGAGI. Trimming cost V 8 bases and J 3 bases; bases outside gene matches: 9. The CDR3 runs 14 residues. The CDR3, as DNA: TGTGCCAGCCGTTTTGGAGGGGGCGACACTGAAGCTTTCTTT. Protein product: CASRFGGGDTEAFF.

The count of this clone is one. The chain has TRBV4-1 and TRBJ2-1, with a possible D match to TRBD2 (6 bases). The CDR3 is made up of 16 amino acids. Germline CDR1 reads MGHRA; CDR2 reads YSYEKL. Trimming stripped 3 bases from V and 9 bases from J, with 21 bases between. CDR3 nucleotide sequence: TGCGCCAGCAGCCAGGCTCGTGGTTGGAGGGGTATTGAGCAGTTCTTC. This gives the protein CASSQARGWRGIEQFF.